This T cell receptor beta chain stems from a study of Ad26.COV2.S vaccination and SARS-CoV-2 variants. At the level of the study: The donor participated in the COV1001 trial, in its Ad26.COV2.S arm.

The protocol was immunoSEQ multiplex PCR, while the TCRdb copy is restricted to in-frame clones and leaves out a portion. The sample lists hundreds of thousands of clones, 75% to 90% occurring once. As for treatment: roughly 18 received Ad26.COV2.S at low or high dose, single or two shots; about five received placebo; per-sample allocation not given. Samples analyzed were those drawn on day 63 after the first vaccine or placebo injection. Germline V gives CDR1 SGHKS, CDR2 YYEKEE (reference sequence). Trimming removed 3 bases from V and 1 base from J, with 16 bases in between. The CDR3 totals 16 residues. This clone has only a few counts.

The receptor's source is a person aged 18-60 years who received the Ad26.COV2.S COVID-19 vaccine or a placebo. The sequencing here drew on peripheral blood, taken in a trial of Ad26.COV2.S vaccine versus placebo. The V call is TRBV5-5, the J call TRBJ1-1, with D possibly TRBD1 on 5 matching bases. The CDR3 loop is CASSSASGGTNTEAFF. The CDR3 nucleotides are TGTGCCAGCAGCTCCGCTAGCGGGGGGACGAACACTGAAGCTTTCTTT.